The sequence of this T cell receptor beta chain was determined in a study of vaccination effects on CD4 cells after COVID-19. Background on the study: Post-vaccine draws lagged the second dose by a median of 72 days.

Profiled with immunoSEQ multiplex PCR; TCRdb holds only in-frame clones, not every one. This table holds fewer than 85,000 clones, around 70% found once. CD4+ T cell isolation took place after approximately 11 days of culture. Vaccine administered to participants consisted of two doses of either BNT162b2 or mRNA-1273. Neither prior SARS-CoV-2 infection nor positive nucleocapsid antibodies were present in the vaccine recipients. Half-medium exchanges with IL-2 medium took place on days 3 and 7. Points from the study as a whole: Late post-vaccination, clones induced by infection and those induced by vaccine underwent marked clonal contraction.

In regard to this clone: Its antigen is unidentified.

Germline assignment: CDR1 ENHRY and CDR2 SYGVKD. Between the trimmed V and J ends, which lost 6 bases and 5 bases, there was a span of 13 bases. The CDR3 runs to 13 residues. The specimen was CD4+ T cells from PBMCs cultured without peptide, collected after COVID-19 vaccination. The sequence was obtained from a human donor who received a COVID-19 vaccine. V is TRBV10-3 and J is TRBJ1-2, with a weak D call TRBD1 (5 bases). DNA of the CDR3: TGTGCCATCAGATGGGGACCTGGGTATGGCTACACCTTC. Its protein is CAIRWGPGYGYTF.